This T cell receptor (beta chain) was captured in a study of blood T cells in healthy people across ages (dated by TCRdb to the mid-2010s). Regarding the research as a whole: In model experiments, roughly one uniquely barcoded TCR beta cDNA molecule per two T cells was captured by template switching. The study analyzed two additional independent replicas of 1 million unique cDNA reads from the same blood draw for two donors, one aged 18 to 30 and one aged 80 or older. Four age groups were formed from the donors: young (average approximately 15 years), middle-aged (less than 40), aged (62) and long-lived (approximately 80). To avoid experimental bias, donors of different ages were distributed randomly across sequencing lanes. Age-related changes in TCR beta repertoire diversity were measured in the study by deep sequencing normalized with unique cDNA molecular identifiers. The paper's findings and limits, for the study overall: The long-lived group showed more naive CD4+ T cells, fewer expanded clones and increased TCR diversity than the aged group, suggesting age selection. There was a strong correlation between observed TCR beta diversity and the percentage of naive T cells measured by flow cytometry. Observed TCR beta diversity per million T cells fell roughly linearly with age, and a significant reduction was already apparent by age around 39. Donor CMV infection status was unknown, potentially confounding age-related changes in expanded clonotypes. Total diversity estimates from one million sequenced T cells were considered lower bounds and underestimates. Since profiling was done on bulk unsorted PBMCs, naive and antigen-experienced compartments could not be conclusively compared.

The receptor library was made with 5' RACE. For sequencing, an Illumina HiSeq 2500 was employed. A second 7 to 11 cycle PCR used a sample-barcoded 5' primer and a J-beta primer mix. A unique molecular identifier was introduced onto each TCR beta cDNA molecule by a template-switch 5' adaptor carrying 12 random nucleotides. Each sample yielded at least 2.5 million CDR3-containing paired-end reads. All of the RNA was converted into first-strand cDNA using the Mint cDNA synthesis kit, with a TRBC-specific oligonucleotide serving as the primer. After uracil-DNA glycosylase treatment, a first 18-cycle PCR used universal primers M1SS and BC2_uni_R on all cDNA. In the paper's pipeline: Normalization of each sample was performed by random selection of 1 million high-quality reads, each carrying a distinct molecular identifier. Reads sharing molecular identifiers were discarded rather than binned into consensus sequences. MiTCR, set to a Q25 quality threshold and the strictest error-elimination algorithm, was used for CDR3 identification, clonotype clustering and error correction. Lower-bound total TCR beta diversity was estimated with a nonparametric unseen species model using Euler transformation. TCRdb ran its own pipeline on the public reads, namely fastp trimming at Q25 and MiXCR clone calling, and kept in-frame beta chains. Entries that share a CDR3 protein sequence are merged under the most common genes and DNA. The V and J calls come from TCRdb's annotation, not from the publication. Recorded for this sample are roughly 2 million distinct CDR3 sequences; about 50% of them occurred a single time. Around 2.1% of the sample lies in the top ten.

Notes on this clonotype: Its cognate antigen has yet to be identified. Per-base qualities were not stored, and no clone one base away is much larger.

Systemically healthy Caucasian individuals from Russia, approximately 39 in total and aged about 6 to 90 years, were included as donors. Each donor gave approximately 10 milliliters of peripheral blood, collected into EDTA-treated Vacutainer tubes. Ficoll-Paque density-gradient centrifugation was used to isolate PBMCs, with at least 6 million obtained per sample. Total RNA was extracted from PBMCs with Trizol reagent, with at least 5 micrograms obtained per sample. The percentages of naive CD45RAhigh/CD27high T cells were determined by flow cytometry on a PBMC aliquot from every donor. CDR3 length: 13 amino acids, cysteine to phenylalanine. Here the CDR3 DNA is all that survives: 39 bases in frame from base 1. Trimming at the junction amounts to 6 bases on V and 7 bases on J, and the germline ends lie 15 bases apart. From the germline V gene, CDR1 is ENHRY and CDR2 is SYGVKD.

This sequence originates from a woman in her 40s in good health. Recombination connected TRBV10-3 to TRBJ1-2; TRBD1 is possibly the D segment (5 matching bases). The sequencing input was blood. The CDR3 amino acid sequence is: CAIRATSRGGYTF. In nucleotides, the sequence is TGTGCCATCAGAGCTACAAGTAGGGGTGGCTACACCTTC.